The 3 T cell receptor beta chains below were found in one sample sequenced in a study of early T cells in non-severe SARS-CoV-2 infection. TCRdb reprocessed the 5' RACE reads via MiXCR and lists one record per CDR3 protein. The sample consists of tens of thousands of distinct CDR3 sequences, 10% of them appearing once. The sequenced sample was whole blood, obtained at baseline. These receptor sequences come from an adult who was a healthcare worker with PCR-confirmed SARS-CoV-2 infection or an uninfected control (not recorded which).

In nucleotides, the CDR3 is TGCAGTGCTGGCCCCGGTCGGGGCGATACGCAGTATTTT. This codes for CSAGPGRGDTQYF. V gene TRBV20-1 combines with J gene TRBJ2-3; D might be TRBD1 or TRBD2, each matching 5 bases. Trimming took off 5 bases at V and 6 bases at J, with 15 bases between the two ends. The CDR3 is made up of 13 amino acids. Germline CDR1 is DFQATT and CDR2 is SNEGSKA (reference sequence).

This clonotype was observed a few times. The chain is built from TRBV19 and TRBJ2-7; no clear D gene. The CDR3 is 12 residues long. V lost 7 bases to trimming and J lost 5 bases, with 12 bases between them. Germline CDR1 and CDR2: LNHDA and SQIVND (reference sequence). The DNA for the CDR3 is TGTGCCAGTACATCTCGGACGGACGAGCAGTACTTC. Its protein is CASTSRTDEQYF.

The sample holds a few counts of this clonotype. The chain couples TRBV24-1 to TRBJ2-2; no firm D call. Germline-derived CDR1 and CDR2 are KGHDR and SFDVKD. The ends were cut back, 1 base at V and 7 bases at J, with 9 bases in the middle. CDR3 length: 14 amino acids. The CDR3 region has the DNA TGTGCCACCAGTGATTTAAGGAACGGCGGGGAGCTGTTTTTT. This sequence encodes CATSDLRNGGELFF.